This record covers a single TCR beta chain. The sample is drawn from a study of blood T cell repertoires in COVID-19. The length of the CDR3 is 14 residues. V lost 5 bases to trimming and J lost 6 bases; unmatched junction nucleotides: 6. In germline, CDR1 is MNHEY, CDR2 SVGAGI. Clones were sequenced by immunoSEQ multiplex PCR, and TCRdb holds only the in-frame ones, with some missing. The sample contains approximately 290,000 clones, roughly 85% of which appear only once. The sequenced material came from PBMCs or T cells enriched from blood (not recorded which). The receptor comes from a woman younger than 45 who had recovered from COVID-19. The gene calls are TRBV6-5 and TRBJ2-1, with 8 positions matching TRBD1. The CDR3 protein is CASSRQGLGNEQFF. In DNA, the CDR3 is TGTGCCAGCAGTAGACAGGGGCTGGGCAATGAGCAGTTCTTC.